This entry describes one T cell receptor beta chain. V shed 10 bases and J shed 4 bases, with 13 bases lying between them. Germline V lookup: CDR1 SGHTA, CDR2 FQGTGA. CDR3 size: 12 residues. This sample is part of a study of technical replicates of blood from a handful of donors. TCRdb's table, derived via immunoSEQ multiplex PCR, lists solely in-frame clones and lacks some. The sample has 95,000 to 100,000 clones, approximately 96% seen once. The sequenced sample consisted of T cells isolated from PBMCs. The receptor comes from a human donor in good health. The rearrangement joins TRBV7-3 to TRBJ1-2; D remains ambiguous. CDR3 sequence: CATPGLIYGYTF. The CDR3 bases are TGTGCCACCCCGGGGTTGATCTATGGCTACACCTTC. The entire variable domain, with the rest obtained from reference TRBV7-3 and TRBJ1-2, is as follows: GAGVSQTPSNKVTEKGKYVELRCDPISGHTALYWYRQSLGQGPEFLIYFQGTGAADDSGLPNDRFFAVRPEGSVSTLKIQRTERGDSAVYLCATPGLIYGYTFGSGTRLTVV.